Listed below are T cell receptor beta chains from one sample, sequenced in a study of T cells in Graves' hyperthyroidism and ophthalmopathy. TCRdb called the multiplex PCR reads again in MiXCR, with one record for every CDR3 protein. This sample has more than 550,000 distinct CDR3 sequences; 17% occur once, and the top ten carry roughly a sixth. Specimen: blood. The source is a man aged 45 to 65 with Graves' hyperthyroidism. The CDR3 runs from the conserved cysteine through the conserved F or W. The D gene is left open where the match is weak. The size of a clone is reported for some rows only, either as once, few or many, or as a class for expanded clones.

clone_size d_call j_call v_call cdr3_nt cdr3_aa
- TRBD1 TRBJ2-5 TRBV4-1 TGTGCCAGCAGCCACCGCCGGGACAGCTACCAAGAGACCCAGTACTTC CASSHRRDSYQETQYF
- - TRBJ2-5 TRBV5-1 TGCGCCAGCAGCTTCAATCCACCAGGTGCCAAGTACTTC CASSFNPPGAKYF
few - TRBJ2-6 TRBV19 TGTGCCAGTAGTATAGTAATCGGCGCGGTCGGGAGGGCCAACGTCCTGACTTTC CASSIVIGAVGRANVLTF
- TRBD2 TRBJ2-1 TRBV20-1 TGCAGTGCTAGAGATCGAATTAGCGGGACACCGGGCTACAATGAGCAGTTCTTC CSARDRISGTPGYNEQFF
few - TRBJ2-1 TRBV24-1 TGTGCCACCAGTGATGAAACCCGGGGCAACAATGAGCAGTTCTTC CATSDETRGNNEQFF
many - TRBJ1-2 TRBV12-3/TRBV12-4 TGTGCCAGCAGTCTATCCCACTATGGCTACACCTTC CASSLSHYGYTF
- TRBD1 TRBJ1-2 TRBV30 TGTGCCTGGAGTGTAAAGGCAGGGGGTCTCACCTTC CAWSVKAGGLTF
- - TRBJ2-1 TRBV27 TGTGCCAGCAGTTTTCTCGGGAGAACGGTAGAGCAGTTCTTC CASSFLGRTVEQFF
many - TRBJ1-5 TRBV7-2 TGTGCCAGCAGTCTCAACAATCAGCCCCAGCATTTT CASSLNNQPQHF
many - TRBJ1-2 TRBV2 TGTGCCAGTCACCTGGTCGGAGACAGCGATCATGGCTACACCTTC CASHLVGDSDHGYTF
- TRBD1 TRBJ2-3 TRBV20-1 TGCAGTGCTAGGCCGGGACAGGGCACAGATACGCAGTATTTT CSARPGQGTDTQYF
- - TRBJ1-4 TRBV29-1 TGCAGCGTCCAAACCGGCCAGCGCGAGTTTTTT CSVQTGQREFF
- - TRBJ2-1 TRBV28 TGTGCCAGCAATCGTCCGGGTGGGGTAGGACGAATTGGTGAGCAGTTCTTC CASNRPGGVGRIGEQFF
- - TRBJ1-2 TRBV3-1 TGTGCCAGCAGCTCGACATCTCCTGCCTACACCTTC CASSSTSPAYTF
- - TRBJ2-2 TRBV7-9 TGTGCCAGCAGCACACCGCCCTGGGGCAGCAACACCGGGGAGCTGTTTTTT CASSTPPWGSNTGELFF
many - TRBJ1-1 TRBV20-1 TGCAGTGCTTCCCGGGACATCATAACTGAAGCTTTCTTT CSASRDIITEAFF
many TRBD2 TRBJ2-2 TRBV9 TGTGCCAGCAGCTCGACTAGCGGGAGTAATACCGGGGAGCTGTTTTTT CASSSTSGSNTGELFF
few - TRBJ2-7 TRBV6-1 TGTGCCAGCAGTCTACAGAGAACAGGTACCTACGAGCAGTACTTC CASSLQRTGTYEQYF
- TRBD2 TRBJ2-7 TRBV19 TGTGCCAGTACTCCCGGAACTAGCGGGACCCACGAGCAGTACTTC CASTPGTSGTHEQYF
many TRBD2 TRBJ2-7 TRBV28 TGTGCCAGCGGTGCGGGAGCCCACGAGCAGTACTTC CASGAGAHEQYF
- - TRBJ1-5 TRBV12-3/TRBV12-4 TGTGCCAGCAGTCCTACGGCGGGGCTGCAAGGGCCCCAGCATTTT CASSPTAGLQGPQHF
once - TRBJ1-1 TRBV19 TGTGCCAGTACCCTGGAGGGGGGGGTGAGCACTGAAGCTTTCTTT CASTLEGGVSTEAFF
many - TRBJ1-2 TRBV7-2 TGTGCCAGCAGCTCCCCAGGTTTATATGGCTACACCTTC CASSSPGLYGYTF
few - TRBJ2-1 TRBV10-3 TGTGCCATCTCCCCCGGGCTATTAAATGAGCAGTTCTTC CAISPGLLNEQFF
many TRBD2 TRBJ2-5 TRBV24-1 TGTGCCACCAGTGATTTGGGAGGACTAGCGGGAGAAGAGACCCAGTACTTC CATSDLGGLAGEETQYF
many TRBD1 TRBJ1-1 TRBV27 TGTGCCAGCAGCCTGATAGGGACAGCTGAAGCTTTCTTT CASSLIGTAEAFF
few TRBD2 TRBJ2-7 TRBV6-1 TGTGCCAGCAGCCGACTAGCGGGAATGGGGGAGCAGTACTTC CASSRLAGMGEQYF
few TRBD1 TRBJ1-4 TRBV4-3 TGCGCCAGCAGCCAAGATTTGGGACAGGGGGCGGTGTGGGGTGAAAAACTGTTTTTT CASSQDLGQGAVWGEKLFF
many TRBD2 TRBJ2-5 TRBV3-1 TGTGCCAGCAGATCCCCGGGACTAGCGGAGGTGACCCAGTACTTC CASRSPGLAEVTQYF
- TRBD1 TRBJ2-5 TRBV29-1 TGCAGCGTGAAGACAGGGGGTAGTGAGACCCAGTACTTC CSVKTGGSETQYF
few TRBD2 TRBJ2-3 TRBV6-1 TGTGCCAGCAGTGGGGGGACTAGCGGGAGAGATACGCAGTATTTT CASSGGTSGRDTQYF
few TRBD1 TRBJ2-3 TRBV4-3 TGCGCCAGCAGCCAAAGAGCCTCGGGACAGGGTACAGATACGCAGTATTTT CASSQRASGQGTDTQYF
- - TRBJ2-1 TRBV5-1 TGCGCCAGCAGCTTGGCCCGGAGCTCCTACAATGAGCAGTTCTTC CASSLARSSYNEQFF
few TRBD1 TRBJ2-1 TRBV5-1 TGCGCCAGCAGCTTTTCCCCGGGACAGGGGCCCAATGAGCAGTTCTTC CASSFSPGQGPNEQFF
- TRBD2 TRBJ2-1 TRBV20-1 TGCAGTGCTAAGAGTCTAGCGGACTACAATGAGCAGTTCTTC CSAKSLADYNEQFF
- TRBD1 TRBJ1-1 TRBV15 TGTGCCACCAGCGTGAGACAGGGCGGGACTGAAGCTTTCTTT CATSVRQGGTEAFF
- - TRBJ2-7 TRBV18 TGTGCCAGCTCACCAAAAGGAGAGCAGTACTTC CASSPKGEQYF
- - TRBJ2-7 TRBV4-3 TGCGCCAGCAGCCAAGATACGACAGACGACGAGCAGTACTTC CASSQDTTDDEQYF
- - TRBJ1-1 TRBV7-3 TGTGCCAGCAGCTTAACGCTAGCTTCCCCGGGAACTGAAGCTTTCTTT CASSLTLASPGTEAFF
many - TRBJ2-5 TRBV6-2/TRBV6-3 TGTGCCAGCAGATCGACCCTCGGCGGTATAGAGACCCAGTACTTC CASRSTLGGIETQYF
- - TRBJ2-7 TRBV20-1 TGCAGTGCTTCCTCCCCAGCGGCCCTGGGGGACGAGCAGTACTTC CSASSPAALGDEQYF
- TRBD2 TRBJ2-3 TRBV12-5 TGTGCTAGTGGTTTGGTACTAGCGGGATCATACACAGATACGCAGTATTTT CASGLVLAGSYTDTQYF
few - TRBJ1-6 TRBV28 TGTGCCAGCAGTTTTATCTCATTGGGGGCAAAGAATTCACCCCTCCACTTT CASSFISLGAKNSPLHF
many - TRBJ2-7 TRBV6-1 TGTGCCAGCAGTAAGCAGGGAACCTACGAGCAGTACTTC CASSKQGTYEQYF
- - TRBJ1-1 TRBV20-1 TGCAGTGCTAGAGATCCAACGGCCGGGCCTGAAGCTTTCTTT CSARDPTAGPEAFF
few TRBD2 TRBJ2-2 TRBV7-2 TGTGCCAGCAGCTTCGTGGTAGCGGGAGCCGGGGAGCTGTTTTTT CASSFVVAGAGELFF
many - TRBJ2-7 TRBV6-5 TGTGCCAGCAGTTACTCGGATAGCAGGGGGGCCGTTCTCGAGCAGTACTTC CASSYSDSRGAVLEQYF
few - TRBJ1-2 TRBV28 TGTGCCAGCAGTTCTAAACAGGGAGGCGGCTACACCTTC CASSSKQGGGYTF
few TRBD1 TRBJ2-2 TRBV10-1 TGCGCCAGCAGATCTGGACAGGGCACCGGGGAGCTGTTTTTT CASRSGQGTGELFF
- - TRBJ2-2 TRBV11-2 TGTGCCAGCAGCTTAGATCTAGGGACTGCGAACACCGGGGAGCTGTTTTTT CASSLDLGTANTGELFF
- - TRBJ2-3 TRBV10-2 TGCTCCAGCGGCAGCACAGATACGCAGTATTTT CSSGSTDTQYF
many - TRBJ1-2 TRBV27 TGTGCCAGCAAGGACAGAGATGGCGTTAACTATGGCTACACCTTC CASKDRDGVNYGYTF
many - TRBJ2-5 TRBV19 TGTGCCAGTAGGGCGACGGGAAACCAAGAGACCCAGTACTTC CASRATGNQETQYF
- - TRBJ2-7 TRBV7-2 TGTGCCAGCAGCTTAGGAGCGGCGAATGGAGAGCAGTACTTC CASSLGAANGEQYF
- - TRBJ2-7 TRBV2 TGTGCCAGCAGTGGCCCAGGCCGGTGGGAGCAGTACTTC CASSGPGRWEQYF